A single sample is the source of the 30 T cell receptor beta chains below, sequenced in a study of shared clonotypes between healthy human individuals. Sequenced by immunoSEQ multiplex PCR; TCRdb stores in-frame clones only, minus some. The sample records millions of clones, 95% being singletons. The specimen sequenced was naive CD4+ T cells sorted from blood. The subset: CD45RA+ positively selected. These receptors were obtained from a man younger than 35 in good health.

The chain couples TRBV6-6 to TRBJ2-7; D unresolved. The ends were cut back, 3 bases at V and 2 bases at J, with 11 bases in the middle. Germline values: CDR1 MNHNY, CDR2 SVGAGI (reference sequence). The CDR3 sequence is 14 residues long. CDR3 sequence: CASSYGPLPYEQYF. CDR3 sequence (DNA): TGTGCCAGCAGTTATGGACCTCTGCCCTACGAGCAGTACTTC.

The chain has TRBV5-6 and TRBJ2-1, with 14 nucleotides matching TRBD2. V trimming: 4 bases; J trimming: 9 bases; junction bases outside the gene matches: 9. This CDR3 has 16 residues. The germline gives CDR1 SGHDT, CDR2 YYEEEE. DNA for the CDR3: TGTGCCAGCAGCCTTAGACTAGCGGGGGGGCCGGGTGAGCAGTTCTTC. Translation: CASSLRLAGGPGEQFF.

The chain carries TRBV5-6 and TRBJ1-2, with TRBD1 identical over 7 bases. The CDR3 is 15 residues long. V lost 4 bases and J lost 5; bases outside the gene matches: 11. Germline V CDR1 and CDR2: SGHDT, YYEEEE. CDR3 bases: TGTGCCAGCAGCCTCATAACAGGGGTTGGGTATGGCTACACCTTC. It specifies CASSLITGVGYGYTF.

The chain is built from TRBV2 and TRBJ2-3; a possible D gene is TRBD2 (5 bases). V gave up 4 bases and J gave up 6 bases, with 8 bases separating them. Germline CDR1 is SNHLY and CDR2 is FYNNEI. This CDR3 region has 12 residues. CDR3 in amino acids: CASSAWRDTQYF. In DNA, the CDR3 is TGTGCCAGCAGTGCATGGAGGGATACGCAGTATTTT.

J is TRBJ1-3 and V is TRBV5-6, with D unresolved. The CDR3 extends over 16 amino acids. Germline assignment: CDR1 SGHDT and CDR2 YYEEEE. V was clipped by 0 bases and J by 4 bases, with 14 bases between them. The CDR3 spells CASSLAFTAEGNTIYF. The CDR3, as DNA: TGTGCCAGCAGCTTGGCCTTCACAGCTGAAGGAAACACCATATATTTT.

The V gene is TRBV10-2, the J gene TRBJ1-1; perhaps TRBD1 as D (6 bases). The CDR3 covers 16 residues. Germline CDR1 is WSHSY and CDR2 is SAAADI. The germline V and J ends were trimmed by 3 bases and 2 bases, with 16 bases remaining between them. The CDR3: CASSERDRRGNTEAFF. For the CDR3, the DNA is TGCGCCAGCAGTGAAAGAGACAGGAGGGGAAACACTGAAGCTTTCTTT.

The chain carries TRBV5-1 and TRBJ2-3; weak D call: TRBD2 (5 bases). The length of the CDR3 is 17 residues. V was pared by 0 bases and J by 1 base, with 15 bases between. Looked up from germline, CDR1 is SGHRS and CDR2 is YFSETQ. CDR3 region: CASSLAPLVGGTDTQYF. In DNA, the CDR3 is TGCGCCAGCAGCTTGGCCCCACTAGTTGGTGGCACAGATACGCAGTATTTT. The variable domain in full, with the rest retrieved from reference TRBV5-1 and TRBJ2-3, is KAGVTQTPRYLIKTRGQQVTLSCSPISGHRSVSWYQQTPGQGLQFLFEYFSETQRNKGNFPGRFSGRQFSNSRSEMNVSTLELGDSALYLCASSLAPLVGGTDTQYFGPGTRLTVL.

The chain recombines TRBV19 with TRBJ1-2, with 8 bases fitting TRBD1. Germline V gene data show CDR1 as LNHDA and CDR2 as SQIVND (reference sequence). Trimming at V came to 8 bases and at J to 5 bases, leaving 7 bases not matched to a gene. The CDR3 is made up of 13 amino acids. The CDR3 nucleotides read TGTGCCAGTGGTGGGACAGGAGTTTATGGCTACACCTTC. This translates into CASGGTGVYGYTF.

The chain combines TRBV6-6 with TRBJ1-5; no clear D. The CDR3 has 15 residues. The V and J ends lost 2 bases and 0 bases respectively, with 8 bases between them. From germline, CDR1 is MNHNY and CDR2 SVGAGI (reference sequence). CDR3 region: CASSYNRDSNQPQHF. The CDR3, as DNA: TGTGCCAGCAGTTACAATCGGGATAGCAATCAGCCCCAGCATTTT.

The rearrangement uses TRBV2 and TRBJ1-4; possibly TRBD1 for D (6 bases). Germline assignment: CDR1 SNHLY and CDR2 FYNNEI. CDR3 size: 15 residues. V was cut by 6 bases and J by 5 bases, with 16 bases left in between. CDR3 residues: CASSLQGRVNEKLFF. CDR3 coding DNA: TGTGCCAGCAGCCTACAGGGCCGGGTCAATGAAAAACTGTTTTTT.

The chain couples TRBV27 to TRBJ1-5, with D perhaps TRBD1 (5 bases). CDR1 and CDR2 from the germline V gene are MNHEY and SMNVEV (reference sequence). The CDR3 covers 15 residues. Trimming took off 1 base at V and 5 bases at J, with 12 bases between the two ends. The CDR3 here is CASSLYRGKDQPQHF. In DNA form, the CDR3 reads TGTGCCAGCAGTTTATACCGGGGGAAAGATCAGCCCCAGCATTTT.

The chain couples TRBV5-6 to TRBJ2-3; D possibly corresponds to TRBD1 (6 bases). Trimming took off 4 bases at V and 0 bases at J, with 12 bases between the two ends. There are 15 residues in the CDR3. Germline V gene sequence: CDR1 SGHDT, CDR2 YYEEEE. The CDR3 protein is CASSPRQVSTDTQYF. CDR3 nucleotide sequence: TGTGCCAGCAGCCCTAGACAGGTCAGCACAGATACGCAGTATTTT.

This chain links TRBV7-9 with TRBJ1-6; maybe TRBD1 (6 bases). Trimming pared 5 bases from V and 0 bases from J, leaving 20 bases between. The length of the CDR3 is 19 residues. The V gene's germline CDR1 is SEHNR and CDR2 FQNEAQ (reference sequence). CDR3 DNA sequence: TGTGCCAGCAGCCCGACACCGACCGGGACATTCTCCTATAATTCACCCCTCCACTTT. Translation: CASSPTPTGTFSYNSPLHF. Drawing the rest from reference TRBV7-9 and TRBJ1-6, the complete variable domain is DTGVSQNPRHKITKRGQNVTFRCDPISEHNRLYWYRQTLGQGPEFLTYFQNEAQLEKSRLLSDRFSAERPKGSFSTLEIQRTEQGDSAMYLCASSPTPTGTFSYNSPLHFGNGTRLTVT.

Of note for this clone: Sequence at one end of the junction differs from germline and may be a read error. This chain connects TRBV7-7 to TRBJ2-5; the match to TRBD1 covers 7 bases. Germline V gives CDR1 SSHAT, CDR2 FNYEAQ (reference sequence). The CDR3 is 14 residues long. CDR3 sequence (DNA): TGTGCTAGCAGCCCGCTCGACAGGGCCGAGACCCAGTACTTC. This encodes CASSPLDRAETQYF.

The V call is TRBV28, the J call TRBJ1-2; D gene uncertain. CDR3 length: 15 amino acids. Germline values: CDR1 MDHEN, CDR2 SYDVKM. V was pared by 1 base and J by 4 bases, with 13 bases between. The CDR3 nucleotides are TGTGCCAGCAGTTTATTATCCATGGTTACCTATGGCTACACCTTC. Protein product: CASSLLSMVTYGYTF.

V gene TRBV6-6 combines with J gene TRBJ2-2; D gene uncertain. Germline V gene data show CDR1 as MNHNY and CDR2 as SVGAGI (reference sequence). Trimming took 2 bases from V and 5 from J, leaving 9 bases between them. The CDR3 has 14 amino acids. CDR3 sequence: CASSYPSRTGELFF. The CDR3 nucleotides read TGTGCCAGCAGTTACCCATCTCGGACCGGGGAGCTGTTTTTT.

The chain combines TRBV11-2 with TRBJ2-5, with D uncertain. The CDR3 has 13 amino acids. Trimming shortened V by 1 base and J by 5 bases, and 8 bases separated the two germline ends. Germline lookup yields CDR1 SGHAT and CDR2 FQNNGV. The CDR3 sequence is CASSLGYMETQYF. Here the CDR3 DNA reads TGTGCCAGCAGCTTAGGATATATGGAGACCCAGTACTTC.

J is TRBJ1-2 and V is TRBV7-9; the match to TRBD1 covers 8 bases. The length of the CDR3 is 14 residues. Germline assignment: CDR1 SEHNR and CDR2 FQNEAQ (reference sequence). J lost 5 bases, V lost 8 bases, and 10 bases had no gene match. The CDR3 sequence: CASPSNRGGYGYTF. CDR3 nucleotide sequence: TGTGCCAGCCCCTCCAACAGGGGGGGATATGGCTACACCTTC.

The V and J genes are TRBV30 and TRBJ2-7; TRBD1 matches 10 bases. The CDR3 is made up of 14 amino acids. Looked up from germline, CDR1 is GTSNPN and CDR2 is SVGIG (reference sequence). V lost 4 bases to trimming and J lost 7 bases; unmatched junction nucleotides: 10. The CDR3 region has the DNA TGTGCCTGGAACCGACGACAGGGGGCCTTTGAGCAGTACTTC. This encodes CAWNRRQGAFEQYF.

The V gene is TRBV4-1, the J gene TRBJ1-3; no definite D call. This CDR3 comprises 15 residues. Germline V gives CDR1 MGHRA, CDR2 YSYEKL. The V and J ends lost 2 bases and 0 bases respectively, with 8 bases between them. The CDR3 DNA follows: TGCGCCAGCAGCCAATACCGCAGCTCTGGAAACACCATATATTTT. Protein product: CASSQYRSSGNTIYF.

The gene calls are TRBV6-1 and TRBJ1-5; D not certain. The V and J ends lost 8 bases and 0 bases respectively, with 11 bases between them. The CDR3 length is 14 residues. Germline V gene lookup returns CDR1 MNHNS and CDR2 SASEGT. This CDR3 reads CASAGAYSNQPQHF. CDR3 nucleotide sequence: TGTGCCAGCGCCGGAGCTTATAGCAATCAGCCCCAGCATTTT.

The rearrangement links TRBV7-9 to TRBJ2-2; the D gene is possibly TRBD2 (6 bases). In germline, CDR1 is SEHNR, CDR2 FQNEAQ (reference sequence). V was pared by 1 base and J by 5 bases, with 11 bases between. This CDR3 has 15 residues. CDR3 DNA: TGTGCCAGCAGCTTAGGACGGGAGAGGACCGGGGAGCTGTTTTTT. Amino acids: CASSLGRERTGELFF.

V gene TRBV2 combines with J gene TRBJ2-1; the match to TRBD1 covers 8 bases. CDR3 size: 15 residues. Looked up from germline, CDR1 is SNHLY and CDR2 is FYNNEI. V shed 6 bases and J 5 bases; nucleotides not matched to a gene: 9. The DNA for the CDR3 is TGTGCCAGCAGGGCTAACGGACAGGGACACAATGAGCAGTTCTTC. Its translation is CASRANGQGHNEQFF. Full variable domain (missing parts from reference TRBV2 and TRBJ2-1): EPEVTQTPSHQVTQMGQEVILRCVPISNHLYFYWYRQILGQKVEFLVSFYNNEISEKSEIFDDQFSVERPDGSNFTLKIRSTKLEDSAMYFCASRANGQGHNEQFFGPGTRLTVL.

DNA for the CDR3: TGTGCCAGCAGTTTTCGACTAGCGGGGCTTCAAGAGACCCAGTACTTC. Amino acids: CASSFRLAGLQETQYF. The V and J genes are TRBV2 and TRBJ2-5; 11 bases line up with TRBD2. CDR1 and CDR2 from the germline V gene are SNHLY and FYNNEI. The CDR3 totals 16 residues. Losses at the gene ends were 5 bases for V and 2 bases for J; bases not matched to a gene: 7. Full variable domain (outside the CDR3, taken from reference TRBV2 and TRBJ2-5): EPEVTQTPSHQVTQMGQEVILRCVPISNHLYFYWYRQILGQKVEFLVSFYNNEISEKSEIFDDQFSVERPDGSNFTLKIRSTKLEDSAMYFCASSFRLAGLQETQYFGPGTRLLVL.

This sequence joins TRBV6-1 and TRBJ1-5; D remains ambiguous. The ends were cut back, 2 bases at V and 4 bases at J, with 9 bases in the middle. The germline gives CDR1 MNHNS, CDR2 SASEGT. The CDR3 runs to 14 residues. In DNA, the CDR3 is TGTGCCAGCAGTGAATTTCGGGGAAATCAGCCCCAGCATTTT. It translates to CASSEFRGNQPQHF.

The J gene is TRBJ1-2, the V gene TRBV4-3, with 9 bases that match TRBD1. The germline CDR1 and CDR2 sequences are LGHNA and YSLEER. V shed 1 base and J 8 bases; nucleotides not matched to a gene: 5. The CDR3 is 14 amino acids. The chain's CDR3 is CASSQGRQGDGYTF. In DNA, the CDR3 is TGCGCCAGCAGCCAAGGTCGACAGGGGGACGGCTACACCTTC.

The V gene is TRBV5-6, the J gene TRBJ1-1; no firm D call. Germline-derived CDR1 and CDR2 are SGHDT and YYEEEE. The CDR3 is 16 amino acids. The V end was cut by 1 base, the J end by 1 base, with 14 bases between. Here the CDR3 reads CASSLLLEPRNTEAFF. The CDR3 DNA reads as TGTGCCAGCAGCTTGCTGCTTGAACCCCGGAACACTGAAGCTTTCTTT.

The chain has TRBV7-2 and TRBJ2-5; 7 bases match TRBD1. The germline V gene has CDR1 SGHTA and CDR2 FQGNSA. The CDR3 loop spans 14 amino acids. The trim removed 8 bases at V and 5 bases at J, leaving 11 bases unmatched. The CDR3: CASGTATGIETQYF. The CDR3 DNA follows: TGTGCCAGCGGGACGGCGACAGGGATTGAGACCCAGTACTTC.

The chain uses TRBV7-6 and TRBJ1-6; D gene uncertain. Germline CDR1 and CDR2: SGHVS and FNYEAQ. V was clipped by 3 bases and J by 3 bases, with 12 bases between them. This CDR3 has 16 amino acids. The CDR3 spells CASSLAGEVYNSPLHF. The DNA for the CDR3 is TGTGCCAGCAGCTTGGCAGGAGAAGTCTATAATTCACCCCTCCACTTT.

To note about this clone: The sample has other DNA sequences that encode this CDR3 too. The V and J genes are TRBV6-5 and TRBJ1-2, with D perhaps matching TRBD1 (5 bases). V lost 4 bases and J lost 3, with 9 bases in between. There are 13 residues in the CDR3. The V gene's germline CDR1 is MNHEY and CDR2 SVGAGI. The CDR3 spells CASSSGTDYGYTF. The CDR3 bases are TGTGCCAGCAGTTCCGGGACGGACTATGGCTACACCTTC.